A single sample gave rise to the 28 T cell receptor beta chains below, sequenced in a study of T cells after yellow fever vaccination (dated by TCRdb to the late 2010s). The library came from 5' RACE. The reads were generated on an Illumina NovaSeq 6000. TCRdb ran its own pipeline on the public reads, namely fastp trimming at Q25 and MiXCR clone calling, and kept in-frame beta chains. Records with the same CDR3 protein are collapsed into one entry carrying the most frequent genes and DNA. Across this sample there are 100,000 to 150,000 distinct CDR3 sequences, with around 9.8% seen only once. The ten largest clonotypes hold roughly 40% of the sample. Sample treatment or condition, as interpreted from the label and publication: live attenuated yellow fever vaccine strain. Sequencing used CD8+ T cells sorted from PBMCs, obtained on the day of the yellow fever booster vaccination. The source of these receptors is a man aged 18 to 29 who received the YFV17D yellow fever vaccine.

This sequence joins TRBV5-1 and TRBJ1-2; no definite D call. Trimming removed 5 bases at V and 4 bases at J, with 12 bases between. This CDR3 has 13 residues. Germline values: CDR1 SGHRS, CDR2 YFSETQ. CDR3 protein: CASSLSGPYGYTF. The CDR3 coding sequence is TGCGCCAGCAGTTTATCCGGGCCCTATGGCTACACCTTC.

A few counts support this clonotype. CDR3 loop: CSAKPLRAIWPQHF. The CDR3 nucleotides are TGCAGTGCCAAACCTCTCAGGGCGATTTGGCCCCAGCATTTT. The rearrangement links TRBV20-1 to TRBJ1-5; tentative D call: TRBD1 (5 bases). Deletions cut 6 bases from V and 9 bases from J, with 21 bases between. The CDR3 length is 14 residues. CDR1 is DFQATT, CDR2 SNEGSKA, per germline (reference sequence).

This clonotype was detected a few times. The chain joins TRBV7-9 to TRBJ2-6; 9 positions agree with TRBD1. V shed 5 bases and J 4 bases; nucleotides not matched to a gene: 6. The germline CDR1 and CDR2 sequences are SEHNR and FQNEAQ (reference sequence). The CDR3 covers 16 residues. The CDR3 DNA sequence: TGTGCCAGCAGCCCTGGGACAGGGCGCGGGGCCAACGTCCTGACTTTC. Its protein product is CASSPGTGRGANVLTF. Full variable domain (remainder filled in from reference TRBV7-9 and TRBJ2-6): DTGVSQNPRHKITKRGQNVTFRCDPISEHNRLYWYRQTLGQGPEFLTYFQNEAQLEKSRLLSDRFSAERPKGSFSTLEIQRTEQGDSAMYLCASSPGTGRGANVLTFGAGSRLTVL.

This clonotype was seen repeatedly, ten times or more. The rearrangement links TRBV28 to TRBJ2-7; 11 bases line up with TRBD1. Germline lookup yields CDR1 MDHEN and CDR2 SYDVKM. The V and J ends lost 3 bases and 7 bases, in that order; junction bases with no gene match: 8. There are 15 residues in the CDR3. The CDR3 loop is CASSLGGQGAWEQYV. The CDR3 DNA is TGTGCCAGCAGTTTGGGTGGACAGGGGGCTTGGGAGCAGTACGTC.

This clonotype occurred many times. This chain links TRBV6-6 with TRBJ2-1; TRBD1 agrees at 7 bases. V lost 6 bases, J lost 7 bases, and 27 bases stayed unmatched. Germline V gives CDR1 MNHNY, CDR2 SVGAGI (reference sequence). The CDR3 contains 20 residues. The CDR3 protein is CASSPFIYRISGRGSNEQFF. In DNA form, the CDR3 reads TGTGCCAGCAGCCCCTTTATATATAGGATTTCGGGCAGGGGGTCTAATGAGCAGTTCTTC.

This clonotype occurred many times. The J gene is TRBJ2-2, the V gene TRBV5-4; 8 bases line up with TRBD1. The V gene end was trimmed by 3 bases and the J gene end by 5 bases; junction bases not matched to a gene: 6. Germline lookup yields CDR1 SGHNT and CDR2 YYREEE (reference sequence). The CDR3 extends over 15 amino acids. This CDR3 reads CASSSSGTGTGELFF. CDR3 sequence (DNA): TGTGCCAGCAGCTCATCCGGGACAGGTACCGGGGAGCTGTTTTTT.

This clonotype was seen a handful of times. The chain uses TRBV6-2 or TRBV6-3 and TRBJ2-7, with unresolved D. Germline V CDR1 and CDR2: MNHEY, SVGEGT. This CDR3 contains 11 residues. V gave up 0 bases and J gave up 6 bases, with 3 bases separating them. The CDR3 sequence is CASSYSSEQYF. CDR3 in DNA: TGTGCCAGCAGTTACTCGAGCGAGCAGTACTTC.

The chain employs TRBV4-3 and TRBJ2-4; 13 bases are shared with TRBD2. CDR1 LGHNA and CDR2 YSLEER come from the germline V gene. The CDR3 is 19 amino acids. The J segment lost 1 base and the V segment lost 5 bases, leaving 11 bases of the junction unmatched. Here the CDR3 reads CASSETLAGGPVAKNIQYF. The CDR3 DNA sequence: TGCGCCAGCAGCGAAACACTAGCGGGGGGGCCGGTGGCCAAAAACATTCAGTACTTC.

The chain carries TRBV7-2 and TRBJ1-5; D ambiguous. The length of the CDR3 is 14 residues. Looked up from germline, CDR1 is SGHTA and CDR2 is FQGNSA. Trimming took off 1 base at V and 5 bases at J, with 9 bases between the two ends. The CDR3 reads CASSLVAEDQPQHF. CDR3 DNA: TGTGCCAGCAGCTTAGTGGCAGAGGATCAGCCCCAGCATTTT.

There are a few counts of this clonotype. This chain connects TRBV6-5 to TRBJ2-1; 7 positions match TRBD2. Trimming removed 0 bases from V and 7 bases from J; junction bases left unmatched: 6. CDR3 length equals 15 residues. The germline gives CDR1 MNHEY, CDR2 SVGAGI. The CDR3 is CASSYSGGRENEQFF. DNA of the CDR3: TGTGCCAGCAGTTACTCTGGGGGGAGGGAGAATGAGCAGTTCTTC.

This clonotype was detected only a few times. J is TRBJ2-5 and V is TRBV7-9, with 10 bases identical to TRBD1. The germline V gene has CDR1 SEHNR and CDR2 FQNEAQ (reference sequence). The V gene end was trimmed by 4 bases and the J gene end by 2 bases; junction bases not matched to a gene: 1. This CDR3 region has 14 residues. The CDR3 nucleotides read TGTGCCAGCAGCTCGGGACAGGGGCAAGAGACCCAGTACTTC. It yields the protein CASSSGQGQETQYF.

This clonotype has a handful of counts. The J gene is TRBJ1-2, the V gene TRBV7-9; no clear D. CDR3 length equals 14 residues. V was shortened by 3 bases and J by 0 bases, with 8 bases between the two germline ends. Germline CDR1 is SEHNR and CDR2 is FQNEAQ (reference sequence). The CDR3 here is CASSFGEANYGYTF. The CDR3 nucleotides read TGTGCCAGCAGCTTCGGGGAAGCTAACTATGGCTACACCTTC.

This clonotype occurred a few times. V and J are TRBV5-1 and TRBJ2-1, with no clear D. The CDR3 is 12 residues long. The V and J ends lost 5 bases and 7 bases respectively, with 10 bases between them. The germline V gene has CDR1 SGHRS and CDR2 YFSETQ. Here the CDR3 DNA reads TGCGCCAGCAGGATTAGGGTAAATGAGCAGTTCTTC. Protein sequence: CASRIRVNEQFF.

A few counts support this clonotype. The chain carries TRBV9 and TRBJ1-2; D is unclear. The CDR3 covers 16 residues. Germline CDR1 reads SGDLS; CDR2 reads YYNGEE. With 0 bases removed from V and 8 bases from J, the gap between germline ends came to 20 bases. The CDR3 DNA reads as TGTGCCAGCAGCGTAGCGGACCGGCTACTACTAAGGGGCTACACCTTC. This encodes CASSVADRLLLRGYTF.

In its sample, this clonotype was seen a few times. V usage is TRBV29-1 and J usage is TRBJ2-7; D is possibly TRBD1 (6 bases). CDR1 is SQVTM and CDR2 is ANQGSEA in the germline V gene. This CDR3 has 14 amino acids. The ends were cut back, 4 bases at V and 0 bases at J, with 13 bases in the middle. CDR3 sequence: CSVAGRGTSYEQYF. CDR3 coding DNA: TGCAGCGTTGCTGGCAGGGGAACCTCCTACGAGCAGTACTTC.

The genes are TRBV4-3 and TRBJ1-5; 12 bases match TRBD1. V trimming: 1 base; J trimming: 2 bases; junction bases outside the gene matches: 12. Germline-derived CDR1 and CDR2 are LGHNA and YSLEER. CDR3 length equals 20 residues. The CDR3 DNA reads TGCGCCAGCAGCCAAGTGACCGGGACAGGGGGCTTTAAGGGCAATCAGCCCCAGCATTTT. This codes for CASSQVTGTGGFKGNQPQHF.

This chain links TRBV5-6 with TRBJ2-5; TRBD2 aligns across 13 bases. This CDR3 spans 16 amino acids. With 4 bases clipped from V and 1 base from J, the junction kept 4 bases outside the gene matches. Germline V lookup: CDR1 SGHDT, CDR2 YYEEEE. The DNA of the CDR3 is TGTGCCAGCAGCCATCGACTAGCGGGGGGCCAAGAGACCCAGTACTTC. Translation: CASSHRLAGGQETQYF. The complete variable domain, with remaining parts taken from reference TRBV5-6 and TRBJ2-5, reads DAGVTQSPTHLIKTRGQQVTLRCSPKSGHDTVSWYQQALGQGPQFIFQYYEEEERQRGNFPDRFSGHQFPNYSSELNVNALLLGDSALYLCASSHRLAGGQETQYFGPGTRLLVL.

This clonotype came up a few times. The chain has TRBV6-1 and TRBJ1-5, with D unresolved. Germline CDR1 and CDR2: MNHNS and SASEGT. Trimming took 1 base from V and 3 from J, leaving 10 bases between them. The CDR3 contains 15 residues. The CDR3 here is CASSEVEAYNQPQHF. In DNA form, the CDR3 reads TGTGCCAGCAGTGAAGTTGAAGCCTACAATCAGCCCCAGCATTTT.

This clonotype was counted between two and nine times. The CDR3 DNA follows: TGTGCCAGCAGCTTATTTGGGGGGCAAACCTCCTACAATGAGCAGTTCTTC. Its protein is CASSLFGGQTSYNEQFF. V and J are TRBV11-3 and TRBJ2-1; tentatively, D is TRBD1 or TRBD2 (6 bases each). V dropped 2 bases and J dropped 0 bases, with 14 bases sitting between them. This CDR3 is built from 17 residues. Germline V gives CDR1 SGHNT, CDR2 YENEEA.

The chain recombines TRBV7-9 with TRBJ2-2; tentatively, D is TRBD2 (6 bases). Trimming cost V 5 bases and J 2 bases, with 12 bases left between them. The CDR3 totals 15 residues. The germline gives CDR1 SEHNR, CDR2 FQNEAQ (reference sequence). The CDR3 protein is CASSERDFNTGELFF. CDR3 nucleotide sequence: TGTGCCAGCAGCGAAAGGGACTTTAACACCGGGGAGCTGTTTTTT.

This clonotype came up many times. The rearrangement joins TRBV4-2 to TRBJ2-7; 9 bases line up with TRBD1. Trimming cost V 0 bases and J 4 bases; bases outside gene matches: 7. CDR1 and CDR2 (germline): LGHNA, YNFKEQ. The CDR3 covers 16 residues. Here the CDR3 reads CASSQEADRGGYEQYF. CDR3 DNA: TGTGCCAGCAGCCAAGAGGCGGACAGGGGAGGTTACGAGCAGTACTTC.

The CDR3 DNA reads TGCGCCAGCTCCCTCCTAGATTTTGTTTCCTACAATGAGCAGTTCTTC. As protein: CASSLLDFVSYNEQFF. The rearrangement links TRBV5-1 to TRBJ2-1; no definite D call. The germline V and J ends were trimmed by 7 bases and 1 base, with 18 bases remaining between them. Germline V CDR1 and CDR2: SGHRS, YFSETQ. The CDR3 is 16 residues long.

This clonotype showed up many times. The V gene is TRBV7-6, the J gene TRBJ2-3; no clear D gene. The germline V and J ends were trimmed by 1 base and 2 bases, with 10 bases remaining between them. CDR3 length: 15 amino acids. Per germline, CDR1 SGHVS and CDR2 FNYEAQ. CDR3 nucleotide sequence: TGTGCCAGCAGCTTAGAGGGTGACGCCACAGATACGCAGTATTTT. Translated, it gives CASSLEGDATDTQYF. Variable domain in full (rest from reference TRBV7-6 and TRBJ2-3): GAGVSQSPRYKVTKRGQDVALRCDPISGHVSLYWYRQALGQGPEFLTYFNYEAQQDKSGLPNDRFSAERPEGSISTLTIQRTEQRDSAMYRCASSLEGDATDTQYFGPGTRLTVL.

This chain links TRBV5-1 with TRBJ2-7; the match to TRBD1 covers 7 bases. The CDR3 consists of 15 residues. The germline gives CDR1 SGHRS, CDR2 YFSETQ. V was pared by 4 bases and J by 0 bases, with 7 bases of the junction left unmatched. The CDR3 region is CASSPPGQRSYEQYF. In DNA, the CDR3 is TGCGCCAGCAGCCCGCCGGGACAGCGCTCCTACGAGCAGTACTTC.

This rearrangement joins TRBV19 to TRBJ2-2; 9 bases agree with TRBD1. Germline CDR1 and CDR2: LNHDA and SQIVND (reference sequence). V was clipped by 8 bases and J by 4 bases; unmatched bases: 5. The CDR3 loop spans 14 amino acids. The CDR3 region has the DNA TGTGCCAGTGGGACAGGGCGTAGCACCGGGGAGCTGTTTTTT. As protein: CASGTGRSTGELFF.

This clonotype was observed a handful of times. The chain couples TRBV4-1 to TRBJ1-1; D possibly corresponds to TRBD1 (5 bases). The germline gives CDR1 MGHRA, CDR2 YSYEKL. V lost 3 bases and J lost 2, with 10 bases in between. This CDR3 spans 14 amino acids. The CDR3 DNA reads as TGCGCCAGCAGCCACCCCGACAGCAACACTGAAGCTTTCTTT. It yields the protein CASSHPDSNTEAFF.

The rearrangement links TRBV3-1 to TRBJ2-2, with 7 bases aligning to TRBD1. Germline V lookup: CDR1 LGHDT, CDR2 YNNKEL (reference sequence). The CDR3 covers 13 residues. J gave up 11 bases and V 4 bases, and 7 bases lay outside the gene matches. CDR3 DNA sequence: TGTGCCAGCAGCCTCGAGGGACAGTTAGAGCTGTTTTTT. It specifies CASSLEGQLELFF.

This clonotype occurred a few times. The chain combines TRBV7-8 with TRBJ1-4, with D tentatively TRBD1 (6 bases). The germline gives CDR1 SGHVS, CDR2 FQNEAQ. Deletions cut 3 bases from V and 6 bases from J, with 11 bases between. The CDR3 spans 14 residues. In DNA, the CDR3 is TGTGCCAGCAGCTTGGGGGCAGCTGATGAAAAACTGTTTTTT. The encoded protein is CASSLGAADEKLFF. The entire variable domain, with the rest obtained from reference TRBV7-8 and TRBJ1-4, is as follows: GAGVSQSPRYKVAKRGQDVALRCDPISGHVSLFWYQQALGQGPEFLTYFQNEAQLDKSGLPSDRFFAERPEGSVSTLKIQRTQQEDSAVYLCASSLGAADEKLFFGSGTQLSVL.